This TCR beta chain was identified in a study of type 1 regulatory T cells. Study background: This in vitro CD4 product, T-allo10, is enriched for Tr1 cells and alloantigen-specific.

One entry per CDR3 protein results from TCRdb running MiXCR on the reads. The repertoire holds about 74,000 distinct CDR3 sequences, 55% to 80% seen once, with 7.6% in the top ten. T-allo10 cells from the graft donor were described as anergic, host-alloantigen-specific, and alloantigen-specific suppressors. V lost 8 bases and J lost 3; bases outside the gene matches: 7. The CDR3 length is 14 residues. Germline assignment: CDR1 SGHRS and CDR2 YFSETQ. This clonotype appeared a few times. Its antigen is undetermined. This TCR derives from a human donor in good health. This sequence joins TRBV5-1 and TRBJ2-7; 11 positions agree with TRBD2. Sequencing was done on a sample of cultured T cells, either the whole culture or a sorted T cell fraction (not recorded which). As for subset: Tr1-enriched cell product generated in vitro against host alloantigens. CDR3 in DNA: TGCGCCAGTTCCTTTGGGACTAGCGGCTACGAGCAGTACTTC. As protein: CASSFGTSGYEQYF.